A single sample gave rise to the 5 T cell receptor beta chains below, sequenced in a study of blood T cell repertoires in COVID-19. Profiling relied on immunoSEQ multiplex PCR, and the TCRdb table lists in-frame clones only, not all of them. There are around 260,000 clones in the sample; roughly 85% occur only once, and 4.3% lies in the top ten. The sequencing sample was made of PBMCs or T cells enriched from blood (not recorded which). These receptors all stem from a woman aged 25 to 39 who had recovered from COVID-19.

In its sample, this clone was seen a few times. The CDR3 region has the DNA TGTGCCAGCAGCTTAGCGGGAGGCACAGATACGCAGTATTTT. The encoded protein is CASSLAGGTDTQYF. The rearrangement joins TRBV7-9 to TRBJ2-3; perhaps TRBD2 as D (5 bases). This CDR3 contains 14 residues. The V end lost 0 bases, the J end lost 1 base, and 5 bases lay between the germline ends. The germline V gene has CDR1 SEHNR and CDR2 FQNEAQ (reference sequence).

The CDR3 coding sequence is TGTGCCAGCAGTGAACGGACAGGGGAACGTCAGCCCCAGCATTTT. It specifies CASSERTGERQPQHF. The rearrangement joins TRBV6-1 to TRBJ1-5; 9 bases map to TRBD1. Unmatched junction bases numbered 5, after V lost 2 bases and J lost 6 bases. The germline V gene has CDR1 MNHNS and CDR2 SASEGT. The CDR3 is 15 residues long.

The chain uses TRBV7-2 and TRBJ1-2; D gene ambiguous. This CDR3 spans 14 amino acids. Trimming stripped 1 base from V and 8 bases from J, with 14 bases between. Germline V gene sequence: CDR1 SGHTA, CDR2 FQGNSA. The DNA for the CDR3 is TGTGCCAGCAGCTTAGTACGAGGGTTTGGCGGCTACACCTTC. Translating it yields CASSLVRGFGGYTF.

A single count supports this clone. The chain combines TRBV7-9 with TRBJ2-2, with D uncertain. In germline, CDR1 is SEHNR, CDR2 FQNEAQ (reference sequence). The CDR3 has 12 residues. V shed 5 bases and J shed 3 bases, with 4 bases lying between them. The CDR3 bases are TGTGCCAGCAGCCCTTACACCGGGGAGCTGTTTTTT. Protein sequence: CASSPYTGELFF.

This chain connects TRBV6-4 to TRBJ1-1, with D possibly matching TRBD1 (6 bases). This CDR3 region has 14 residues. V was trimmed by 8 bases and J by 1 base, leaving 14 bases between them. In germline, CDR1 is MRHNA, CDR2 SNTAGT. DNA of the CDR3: TGTGCCAGCTCGAAAACAGGGACGAACACTGAAGCTTTCTTT. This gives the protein CASSKTGTNTEAFF.